Listed below are T cell receptor beta chains from one sample, sequenced in a study of CD8+ T cells in alopecia areata. The data were produced by immunoSEQ multiplex PCR, yet TCRdb's version contains in-frame clones alone and is incomplete. The sample lists 100,000 to 150,000 clones, roughly 54% seen once, with roughly 4.3% in the top ten. Sequences were derived from CD4+ T cells sorted from blood, sampled at week 0. These receptors were collected from a human donor with alopecia areata. Both conserved end residues are trimmed from each CDR3.

v_call	cdr3_aa
TRBV30	AWSVLGDEQY
TRBV4-1	ASSQEKRQGKVYGYT
TRBV19	ASSGFHRNTEAF
TRBV2	ASGRDRGDQPQH
TRBV7-2	ASRTGGDVETQY
TRBV11-2	ASSSPLGSYNSPLH
TRBV7-2	ASSVGPPGYT
TRBV10-3	ASTPGRGRNTEAF
TRBV7-9	ASSRDTYEQY
TRBV7-3	ASGQAANTEAF
TRBV7-2	ASSLEERGGTDTQY
TRBV15	ATSRDVVHTEAF
TRBV7-9	ASSYMLVGEQY
TRBV7-2	ASSIGPSTDTQY
TRBV4-2	ASSPREQADTEAF
TRBV15	ATSRDTGAEAF
TRBV29-1	SIMNTDTQY
TRBV30	ARSRDRGSSYNEQF
TRBV25-1	ASSEPQGAGSPLH
TRBV29-1	SVIIPNTGELF
TRBV7-9	ASSSNRGRSEAF
TRBV5-1	ASSPGGPAETQY
TRBV19	ASSLGQGSNQPQH
TRBV4-3	ASSQESGNTIY
TRBV9	ASSVGGGGYYNEQF
TRBV25-1	ASTGGGELF
TRBV28	ASSLIGQITYEQY
TRBV28	ASSQPGQGAAGANVLT
TRBV18	ASSPRGARYEQY
TRBV27	ASSRSHLETQY
TRBV7-9	ASSGGIGYT
TRBV30	AWSVLGRANEKLF
TRBV6-5	ASSYRWNKRETQY
TRBV7-2	ASSLSRSGRAKNIQY
TRBV6-6	ASRRQGGSEDGYT
TRBV7-9	ASSSNYGSSYNEQF
TRBV7-9	ASSLRGFGDSYEQY
TRBV30	AWRETGTDTQY
TRBV4-2	ASSQEASGGLSTDTQY
TRBV5-1	ASSLTGRGLGSYEQY
TRBV28	ASSSLGQGQETQY
TRBV2	ASSVHWGRGRGTEAF
TRBV28	ASTPPIRGEQYEQY
TRBV7-2	ASSFPPSGRAGEQY
TRBV5-4	ASSRKTDPDEQF
TRBV5-1	ASSLDRSPTGELF
TRBV7-2	ASSFTITTIETYEQY
TRBV5-1	ASSSGTGVRRDYEQY
TRBV4-3	ASSQTGITNTGELF
TRBV7-9	ASSLTSGGFPGELF
TRBV7-2	ASSLSGYNQPQH
TRBV6-5	ASSYDRKANTEAF
TRBV7-2	ASSTQGDTEAF
TRBV27	ASSFRAGPANTGELF